Sequencing of this TCR beta chain was carried out in a study of blood T cell repertoires in COVID-19 (TCRdb year 2020). Background on the whole study: The collaborator samples originated in the United States, Italy and Spain and spanned the acute and convalescent phases of COVID-19. The material from the prospective study consisted of cDNA or gDNA derived from T cells, B-cell-depleted T cells, or PBMCs. The samples were drawn from the first 160 participants of the ongoing ImmuneRACE study and from 1,254 subjects provided by 6 global collaborators. The repertoires were released in a freely available public database meant as a resource for research on the immune response to SARS-CoV-2. Where HLA class I and class II types were available, the types were taken from metadata supplied by the sample provider, not from assay-based typing. Deeply sampled blood TCRbeta repertoires from subjects exposed to, actively infected with, or recovered from COVID-19 were included in the dataset. A de-identified subject ID, COVID-19 status, age in years and sex were almost always included in the sample metadata.

This clone came up many times. The antigen it binds to is not known. No base qualities exist here, and no much larger clone lies one base off it. Each collaborating institution followed its own protocols to collect whole blood in K2EDTA tubes. For TCRbeta analysis, collaborators shipped samples as frozen whole blood, isolated PBMCs, or DNA extracted from either of those sample types. The CDR3 starts with the cysteine, ends with the phenylalanine, and has 18 residues. The CDR3 DNA has 54 bases and is translated from base 1. V is trimmed back by 0 bases and J by 2 bases, and the junction contains 7 bases that no gene match accounts for. CDR1 and CDR2, looked up from the germline V gene, are MNHEY and SVGEGT. TCRbeta CDR3 regions were amplified from genomic DNA using the immunoSEQ Assay, a bias-controlled multiplex PCR. The study's own analysis went as follows. Within the assay, amplification of reference gene primers was used to estimate how many nucleated cells each sample contained. Sequence reads were collapsed and filtered to measure the absolute abundance of every unique TCRbeta CDR3 rearrangement. Productive Simpson clonality was computed per sample as the square root of Simpson's diversity index over productive rearrangements. In TCRdb, the immuneACCESS table is reduced to in-frame sequences with V and J assigned. These tables do not hold every clone; where another copy was compared, an unresolved V gene accounts for under half, and the others remain unexplained. V and J calls and clone size come straight from that table; D and trimming were deduced from the DNA. The sample table holds about 110,000 clones, of which over 75% were seen once. The leading ten clones occupy around 16% of the sample.

Here is what the overall study found, with its caveats: The amount of clinical and demographic metadata varied by source and participant and was provided uncurated.

This sequence was found in a woman at least 80 years old with active or convalescent COVID-19. Specimen: peripheral blood. The sequence links TRBV6-2 or TRBV6-3 to TRBJ2-6, and TRBD2 aligns with 7 junction nucleotides. The nucleotide sequence reads TGTGCCAGCAGTTACTCGGGGGAGGGAGTAACTGGGGCCAACGTCCTGACTTTC. Translated, this gives CASSYSGEGVTGANVLTF.